This section outlines one TCR beta chain sequence together with its context. The target antigen is unknown. This sample stems from a study of shared clonotypes between healthy human individuals. Trimming took 4 bases from V and 6 from J; bases not matched to a gene: 4. Germline-derived CDR1 and CDR2 are SGHVS and FQNEAQ. The CDR3 sequence is 15 residues long. Regarding the study as a whole: Several donors shared about 5% of their naive CD4 clonotypes. Sequencing depth was expected to affect clonotype sharing among donors.

CCR7-negative CD45RA+ TemRA cells were combined with CD45RO+ cells to form CD8 memory. The table came from immunoSEQ multiplex PCR; TCRdb's copy has only in-frame clones and leaves some out. The sample records some 100,000 clones, roughly two thirds being singletons. The sequenced sample consisted of memory CD8+ T cells sorted from blood. Subset denoted: CD45RO+ cells pooled with CCR7-negative TemRA cells. This receptor was identified in a woman aged 30 to 39 in good health. This rearrangement joins TRBV7-8 to TRBJ2-1; 12 nucleotides agree with TRBD2. The DNA of the CDR3 is TGTGCCAGCAGCTGGACTAGCGGGAATCTCAATGAGCAGTTCTTC. Its protein is CASSWTSGNLNEQFF.